This entry lists 32 T cell receptor beta chains sequenced from one sample in a study of blood T cell repertoires in COVID-19. TCRdb's table, derived via immunoSEQ multiplex PCR, lists solely in-frame clones and lacks some. Counted here are 380,000 or so clones, roughly 90% occurring once; the ten biggest clones make up over 0.9%. Input material: PBMCs or T cells enriched from blood (not recorded which). The receptors shown here come from a woman aged 30 to 39 with acute COVID-19.

The chain joins TRBV5-1 to TRBJ2-7, with 7 positions matching TRBD2. Germline CDR1 SGHRS, CDR2 YFSETQ. The CDR3 totals 15 residues. J lost 4 bases, V lost 4 bases, and 11 bases had no gene match. In DNA form, the CDR3 reads TGCGCCAGCAGCCCCGGGGAGGGAGGCCTGTACGAGCAGTACTTC. This sequence encodes CASSPGEGGLYEQYF.

The chain is built from TRBV7-2 and TRBJ2-5, with D maybe TRBD1 (5 bases). V lost 8 bases to trimming and J lost 0 bases, with 10 bases between them. Germline assignment: CDR1 SGHTA and CDR2 FQGNSA. The CDR3 contains 13 residues. CDR3 residues: CASHRGHQETQYF. Written as DNA, the CDR3 is TGTGCCAGCCATAGGGGCCACCAAGAGACCCAGTACTTC.

This chain joins TRBV20-1 and TRBJ1-2; no clear D gene. Trimming took 8 bases from V and 1 from J, leaving 8 bases between them. The CDR3 runs 11 residues. The V gene's germline CDR1 is DFQATT and CDR2 SNEGSKA (reference sequence). CDR3 residues: CSTQVNYGYTF. The CDR3 nucleotides read TGCAGTACGCAGGTTAACTATGGCTACACCTTC.

The chain uses TRBV7-6 and TRBJ2-7; possible D gene TRBD2, 6 bases. This CDR3 contains 15 residues. V was pared by 1 base and J by 5 bases, with 15 bases between. Per the germline V gene, CDR1 is SGHVS and CDR2 is FNYEAQ. CDR3 nucleotide sequence: TGTGCCAGCAGCTTAGGCGGGGCTAGCGTGCACGAGCAGTACTTC. Translated: CASSLGGASVHEQYF.

The chain couples TRBV5-6 to TRBJ1-3; D is ambiguous. Germline loops: CDR1 SGHDT, CDR2 YYEEEE. The length of the CDR3 is 16 residues. V gave up 4 bases and J gave up 6 bases, with 20 bases separating them. The CDR3 DNA reads as TGTGCCAGCAGCCCCTCCGGGATCAGATCGGAAAACACCATATATTTT. Translated: CASSPSGIRSENTIYF.

The rearrangement links TRBV7-2 to TRBJ2-1, with 11 bases that match TRBD2. CDR3 size: 15 residues. The germline gives CDR1 SGHTA, CDR2 FQGNSA. After removal of 6 bases from V and 4 bases from J, the junction contained 5 bases not matched to a gene. Here the CDR3 DNA reads TGTGCCAGCAGTACTAGCGGGGGAAATTACAATGAGCAGTTCTTC. It yields the protein CASSTSGGNYNEQFF.

J is TRBJ1-3 and V is TRBV21-1; no check of the table's D call, TRBD1, against the DNA was made. TRBV21-1 is a known pseudogene. The CDR3 contains 15 residues. CDR3 sequence: CASYKRDRLGNTIYF. The CDR3 DNA reads as TGTGCCAGCTATAAAAGGGACAGGCTAGGAAACACCATATATTTT.

Worth noting for this clone: Other DNA sequences in this sample translate to the same CDR3. The V call is TRBV20-1, the J call TRBJ2-1, with no clear D. V shed 6 bases and J shed 4 bases, with 4 bases lying between them. CDR3 length equals 10 residues. Germline V gene lookup returns CDR1 DFQATT and CDR2 SNEGSKA (reference sequence). CDR3: CSALYNEQFF. CDR3 DNA: TGCAGTGCCCTATACAATGAGCAGTTCTTC.

The gene calls are TRBV15 and TRBJ1-5, with unresolved D. The germline V gene has CDR1 LNHNV and CDR2 YYDKDF (reference sequence). V was shortened by 5 bases and J by 4 bases, with 12 bases between the two germline ends. The CDR3 spans 14 residues. CDR3 coding DNA: TGTGCCACCAGCGCGTCAGGTTGGAATCAGCCCCAGCATTTT. Amino acid sequence: CATSASGWNQPQHF.

V gene TRBV25-1 combines with J gene TRBJ1-6, with D possibly TRBD1 on 6 matching bases. The germline V and J ends were trimmed by 1 base and 7 bases, with 8 bases remaining between them. The germline V gene encodes CDR1 MGHDK and CDR2 SYGVNS. This CDR3 comprises 14 residues. This CDR3 reads CASSESGANSPLHF. In DNA, the CDR3 is TGTGCCAGCAGTGAATCAGGGGCGAATTCACCCCTCCACTTT.

The chain carries TRBV29-1 and TRBJ1-1, with TRBD1 matching 8 bases. This CDR3 spans 15 amino acids. Germline CDR1 is SQVTM and CDR2 is ANQGSEA. J lost 1 base, V lost 5 bases, and 9 bases had no gene match. CDR3 DNA: TGCAGCGTTAACCTCGCAGGACAGGGGAACACTGAAGCTTTCTTT. Translation gives CSVNLAGQGNTEAFF.

The CDR3 region is CASSPLALTGPNEQFF. DNA for the CDR3: TGTGCCAGCTCGCCGCTCGCCTTGACAGGGCCCAATGAGCAGTTCTTC. The chain joins TRBV18 to TRBJ2-1; 7 bases match TRBD1. In germline, CDR1 is KGHSH, CDR2 LQKENI. The CDR3 is made up of 16 amino acids. Losses at the gene ends were 6 bases for V and 6 bases for J; bases not matched to a gene: 14.

The sample holds one count of this clone. The chain has TRBV18 and TRBJ1-2; D remains unclear. Germline CDR1 is KGHSH and CDR2 is LQKENI. V was pared by 3 bases and J by 4 bases, with 24 bases between. This CDR3 spans 18 amino acids. Here the CDR3 reads CASSPAGLSLSPSYGYTF. The CDR3 DNA sequence: TGTGCCAGCTCACCGGCGGGGTTGTCCCTCTCTCCCTCCTATGGCTACACCTTC.

V gene TRBV10-1 combines with J gene TRBJ2-7; tentative D call: TRBD1 (6 bases). There are 12 residues in the CDR3. The V gene lost 6 bases and the J gene lost 12 bases, with 18 bases spanning the gap. Looked up from germline, CDR1 is WNHNN and CDR2 is SYGVQD (reference sequence). The CDR3 here is CASSTGTNPPYF. The CDR3, as DNA: TGCGCCAGCAGCACCGGGACAAATCCCCCGTACTTC.

The chain uses TRBV9 and TRBJ2-1; 7 bases match TRBD2. J gave up 5 bases and V 0 bases, and 5 bases lay outside the gene matches. CDR3 size: 15 residues. The germline gives CDR1 SGDLS, CDR2 YYNGEE. The CDR3: CASSVGTREDNEQFF. For the CDR3, the DNA is TGTGCCAGCAGCGTAGGGACTAGGGAAGACAATGAGCAGTTCTTC.

V and J are TRBV9 and TRBJ2-3; TRBD1 matches at 9 bases. Unmatched junction bases numbered 0, after V lost 3 bases and J lost 1 base. Germline CDR1 reads SGDLS; CDR2 reads YYNGEE. This CDR3 has 14 residues. The CDR3 loop reads CASSGTGGTDTQYF. The CDR3 nucleotides read TGTGCCAGCAGCGGGACAGGGGGCACAGATACGCAGTATTTT.

The chain is built from TRBV4-1 and TRBJ2-7, with TRBD2 as a possible D gene (6 bases). Looked up from germline, CDR1 is MGHRA and CDR2 is YSYEKL. V gave up 1 base and J gave up 5 bases, with 12 bases separating them. The CDR3 totals 14 residues. The CDR3 protein is CASSQAPGLDEQYF. CDR3 nucleotides: TGCGCCAGCAGCCAAGCCCCGGGACTCGACGAGCAGTACTTC.

The rearrangement links TRBV6-2 or TRBV6-3 to TRBJ2-1; D perhaps matches TRBD2 (6 bases). The V end was cut by 5 bases, the J end by 8 bases, with 10 bases between. Per germline, CDR1 MNHEY and CDR2 SVGEGT. CDR3 length: 12 amino acids. The CDR3 here is CASSLAWDEQFF. Written as DNA, the CDR3 is TGTGCCAGCAGTCTAGCGTGGGATGAGCAGTTCTTC.

This rearrangement joins TRBV7-2 to TRBJ2-3; possible D gene TRBD1, 5 bases. Trimming removed 2 bases from V and 4 bases from J, with 13 bases in between. The germline V gene has CDR1 SGHTA and CDR2 FQGNSA. The CDR3 has 15 residues. CDR3 protein: CASSLPPQGADTQYF. CDR3 bases: TGTGCCAGCAGCTTACCCCCCCAGGGTGCAGATACGCAGTATTTT.

This clone has only one observation. This chain links TRBV24-1 with TRBJ1-6; the D gene is possibly TRBD1 (5 bases). CDR1 is KGHDR and CDR2 is SFDVKD in the germline V gene. Trimming took 0 bases from V and 3 from J, leaving 11 bases between them. This CDR3 comprises 17 residues. CDR3 in DNA: TGTGCCACCAGTGATTTGAAGGGGCCATACTATAATTCACCCCTCCACTTT. Translated, it gives CATSDLKGPYYNSPLHF.

The chain employs TRBV9 and TRBJ1-4; D is unclear. CDR1 and CDR2 from the germline V gene are SGDLS and YYNGEE. The CDR3 is made up of 12 amino acids. V was shortened by 8 bases and J by 2 bases, with 7 bases between the two germline ends. The CDR3 bases are TGTGCCAGTCGGGGTACTAATGAAAAACTGTTTTTT. It specifies CASRGTNEKLFF.

The V call is TRBV6-1, the J call TRBJ2-7, with TRBD2 as a possible D gene (7 bases). The V gene lost 4 bases and the J gene lost 4 bases, with 20 bases spanning the gap. The CDR3 runs to 16 residues. From germline, CDR1 is MNHNS and CDR2 SASEGT. The CDR3 here is CASSGGLAGALYEQYF. The CDR3 region has the DNA TGTGCCAGCAGTGGGGGCTTGGCGGGGGCCCTTTACGAGCAGTACTTC.

This clone was seen more than once but under ten times. The chain combines TRBV18 with TRBJ2-7, with D possibly TRBD1 on 6 matching bases. The length of the CDR3 is 16 residues. Looked up from germline, CDR1 is KGHSH and CDR2 is LQKENI. The germline V and J ends were trimmed by 3 bases and 3 bases, with 18 bases remaining between them. This CDR3 reads CASSPNSAGAIYEQYF. The DNA of the CDR3 is TGTGCCAGCTCACCGAATTCGGCAGGGGCTATCTACGAGCAGTACTTC.

The chain uses TRBV6-4 and TRBJ2-6, with D perhaps TRBD1 (6 bases). Germline V lookup: CDR1 MRHNA, CDR2 SNTAGT. V was shortened by 0 bases and J by 0 bases, with 6 bases between the two germline ends. The CDR3 runs 16 residues. The CDR3 protein is CASSDSTGSGANVLTF. The CDR3 nucleotides are TGTGCCAGCAGTGACTCGACAGGCTCTGGGGCCAACGTCCTGACTTTC.

The CDR3 loop is CATSSQENTQYF. CDR3 DNA sequence: TGTGCCACCAGCTCCCAGGAAAATACGCAGTATTTT. The V and J genes are TRBV15 and TRBJ2-3; D not resolved. Trimming took off 5 bases at V and 7 bases at J, with 10 bases between the two ends. Germline loops: CDR1 LNHNV, CDR2 YYDKDF (reference sequence). CDR3 length equals 12 residues. Looking up the rest from reference TRBV15 and TRBJ2-3 gives the full variable domain: DAMVIQNPRYQVTQFGKPVTLSCSQTLNHNVMYWYQQKSSQAPKLLFHYYDKDFNNEADTPDNFQSRRPNTSFCFLDIRSPGLGDTAMYLCATSSQENTQYFGPGTRLTVL.

CDR3 residues: CASSQQFNEKLFF. The CDR3 DNA is TGTGCCAGCAGCCAACAGTTTAATGAAAAACTGTTTTTT. The chain is built from TRBV14 and TRBJ1-4; no definite D call. This CDR3 is 13 amino acids long. V lost 2 bases to trimming and J lost 4 bases, with 5 bases between them. Germline CDR1 is SGHDN and CDR2 is FVKESK.

The CDR3 nucleotides are TGTGCCAGCAGTCAACTAGGGGGGGGTAGTAAGCAGTTCTTC. Amino acid sequence: CASSQLGGGSKQFF. J is TRBJ2-1 and V is TRBV3-1 (or the pseudogene TRBV3-2); weak D call: TRBD2 (7 bases). V shed 6 bases and J shed 11 bases, with 20 bases lying between them. CDR1 is LGHDT, CDR2 YNNKEL, per germline (reference sequence). CDR3 length: 14 amino acids.

The CDR3 here is CASSLRTGGNEKLFF. The CDR3 DNA reads TGTGCCAGTAGTCTCCGGACAGGGGGGAATGAAAAACTGTTTTTT. The chain links TRBV19 to TRBJ1-4, with 10 bases fitting TRBD1. Germline V lookup: CDR1 LNHDA, CDR2 SQIVND (reference sequence). This CDR3 contains 15 residues. V shed 5 bases, J shed 5 bases, and the junction held 5 bases outside the gene matches.

V and J are TRBV6-5 and TRBJ2-7; D perhaps matches TRBD1 (6 bases). The germline V gene encodes CDR1 MNHEY and CDR2 SVGAGI. The CDR3 spans 14 residues. Between the trimmed V and J ends, which lost 0 bases and 2 bases, there was a span of 8 bases. The CDR3 protein is CASSYSRGTYEQYF. For the CDR3, the DNA is TGTGCCAGCAGTTACTCCAGGGGCACCTACGAGCAGTACTTC.

This chain uses TRBV29-1 with TRBJ1-2, with D maybe TRBD1 (5 bases). The CDR3 is 15 residues long. The V end was cut by 0 bases, the J end by 3 bases, with 14 bases between. From germline, CDR1 is SQVTM and CDR2 ANQGSEA. The CDR3 nucleotides are TGCAGCGTTGAAGATAGGCAGGGTTCCTACTATGGCTACACCTTC. It codes for CSVEDRQGSYYGYTF.

As for this clone: Other DNA sequences in the sample encode the same CDR3. The gene calls are TRBV5-1 and TRBJ1-1, with 11 nucleotides matching TRBD1. The junction had 4 bases not matched to a gene; V was cut back by 2 bases and J by 4 bases. The CDR3 contains 15 residues. Looked up from germline, CDR1 is SGHRS and CDR2 is YFSETQ. CDR3: CASSLSGTGGTEAFF. DNA of the CDR3: TGCGCCAGCAGCTTATCCGGGACAGGGGGCACTGAAGCTTTCTTT.

V is TRBV27 and J is TRBJ1-2, with TRBD1 matching over 7 bases. The CDR3 consists of 14 residues. Germline loops: CDR1 MNHEY, CDR2 SMNVEV (reference sequence). Losses at the gene ends were 6 bases for V and 6 bases for J; bases not matched to a gene: 10. CDR3 loop: CASRGRQGRDGYTF. CDR3 nucleotide sequence: TGTGCCAGCAGGGGAAGACAGGGCCGCGATGGCTACACCTTC.